These 32 T cell receptor beta chains came from one sample sequenced in a study of shared clonotypes between healthy human individuals. TCRdb keeps only in-frame clones here, not all; method: immunoSEQ multiplex PCR. The table has around 1 million clones, around 80% seen once. Sequencing was done on a sample of memory CD4+ T cells sorted from blood. Subset given: CD45RA-negative fraction. The receptors here all came from a man younger than 35 in good health.

V is TRBV28 and J is TRBJ2-1, with 11 bases aligning to TRBD2. The CDR3 consists of 16 residues. Germline loops: CDR1 MDHEN, CDR2 SYDVKM. With V trimmed by 7 bases and J by 9 bases, 14 bases remained unmatched. The CDR3 DNA follows: TGTGCCAGCACTAAGTCCTTAGCGGGGGGGATCGCTGAGCAGTTCTTC. Translation: CASTKSLAGGIAEQFF.

This clone was found a few times. V is TRBV5-6 and J is TRBJ2-3, with D tentatively TRBD2 (6 bases). V was clipped by 2 bases and J by 3 bases, with 7 bases between them. Germline CDR1 is SGHDT and CDR2 is YYEEEE. The CDR3 sequence is 13 residues long. The DNA for the CDR3 is TGTGCCAGCAGCTTTAGCGGAACAGATACGCAGTATTTT. Protein sequence: CASSFSGTDTQYF.

The chain links TRBV11-3 to TRBJ2-5; D call uncertain. CDR3 length: 15 amino acids. V was shortened by 1 base and J by 2 bases, with 11 bases between the two germline ends. The germline V gene encodes CDR1 SGHNT and CDR2 YENEEA. The CDR3 bases are TGTGCCAGCAGCTTAGGCGGCGGAAAACAAGAGACCCAGTACTTC. Protein: CASSLGGGKQETQYF. The variable domain in full, with the rest retrieved from reference TRBV11-3 and TRBJ2-5, is EAGVVQSPRYKIIEKKQPVAFWCNPISGHNTLYWYLQNLGQGPELLIRYENEEAVDDSQLPKDRFSAERLKGVDSTLKIQPAELGDSAVYLCASSLGGGKQETQYFGPGTRLLVL.

The chain's CDR3 is CATAGGNFETQYF. In DNA form, the CDR3 reads TGTGCCACCGCAGGGGGCAATTTTGAGACCCAGTACTTC. This rearrangement joins TRBV15 to TRBJ2-5, with TRBD1 identical over 8 bases. Germline CDR1 is LNHNV and CDR2 is YYDKDF (reference sequence). The CDR3 length is 13 residues. After removal of 8 bases from V and 5 bases from J, the junction contained 7 bases not matched to a gene. The whole variable domain, remainder taken from reference TRBV15 and TRBJ2-5, is DAMVIQNPRYQVTQFGKPVTLSCSQTLNHNVMYWYQQKSSQAPKLLFHYYDKDFNNEADTPDNFQSRRPNTSFCFLDIRSPGLGDTAMYLCATAGGNFETQYFGPGTRLLVL.

The gene calls are TRBV27 and TRBJ1-2; 12 bases align to TRBD1. Germline values: CDR1 MNHEY, CDR2 SMNVEV (reference sequence). This CDR3 comprises 19 residues. V was clipped by 3 bases and J by 3 bases; unmatched bases: 14. CDR3 coding DNA: TGTGCCAGCAGTTTCTTAGGAGCCGGGACAGGGGGCCTCGACTATGGCTACACCTTC. Its translation: CASSFLGAGTGGLDYGYTF.

This clone was seen only a few times. One end of the junction varies from germline; a read error may be responsible. V and J are TRBV7-7 and TRBJ2-5; the D call may be TRBD1 or TRBD2 (5 bases each). This CDR3 contains 14 residues. Germline lookup yields CDR1 SSHAT and CDR2 FNYEAQ (reference sequence). In nucleotides, the CDR3 is TGTGCTAGCAGCTTAAGGGGACGGGGCGAGACCCAGTACTTC. Encoded protein: CASSLRGRGETQYF.

The chain employs TRBV11-2 and TRBJ2-5; no definite D call. In germline, CDR1 is SGHAT, CDR2 FQNNGV. The CDR3 covers 13 residues. Trimming removed 1 base at V and 5 bases at J, with 8 bases between. The DNA for the CDR3 is TGTGCCAGCAGCTTAGCGGCCGGGGAGACCCAGTACTTC. Amino acid sequence: CASSLAAGETQYF. Full variable domain (remainder filled in from reference TRBV11-2 and TRBJ2-5): EAGVAQSPRYKIIEKRQSVAFWCNPISGHATLYWYQQILGQGPKLLIQFQNNGVVDDSQLPKDRFSAERLKGVDSTLKIQPAKLEDSAVYLCASSLAAGETQYFGPGTRLLVL.

The chain carries TRBV10-3 and TRBJ2-5; TRBD1 might be the D (6 bases). The CDR3 is 14 amino acids. Trimming took 6 bases from V and 2 from J, leaving 13 bases between them. The germline gives CDR1 ENHRY, CDR2 SYGVKD. In DNA, the CDR3 is TGTGCCATCAGACAGGGCGCAACTCAAGAGACCCAGTACTTC. It encodes CAIRQGATQETQYF.

In this sample, this clone turned up a few times. Other DNA sequences in the same sample also yield this CDR3. This CDR3 is CATSRDGKSNQPQHF. The CDR3 coding sequence is TGTGCCACCAGCAGAGATGGAAAGAGCAATCAGCCCCAGCATTTT. The genes are TRBV15 and TRBJ1-5; D unclear. Germline CDR1 reads LNHNV; CDR2 reads YYDKDF (reference sequence). CDR3 length: 15 amino acids. The V and J ends lost 0 bases and 1 base respectively, with 7 bases between them.

The chain joins TRBV29-1 to TRBJ2-5, with a tentative D call TRBD1 (6 bases). The J call may not be correct, given that the DNA end is closer to TRBJ2-7. This CDR3 is 12 amino acids long. The germline V gene encodes CDR1 SQVTM and CDR2 ANQGSEA. The CDR3 DNA follows: TGCAGCGTTCACAGGGTGTTAGGCGAGCAGTACTTC. It translates to CSVHRVLGEQYF.

This clone was detected a few times. The V call is TRBV5-1, the J call TRBJ1-3; D is possibly TRBD1 (5 bases). This CDR3 has 15 residues. V lost 3 bases and J 0 bases, leaving 10 bases between the germline ends. Germline CDR1 is SGHRS and CDR2 is YFSETQ. As DNA, the CDR3 is TGCGCCAGCAGCTGGGACGGGGGCTCTGGAAACACCATATATTTT. Its protein is CASSWDGGSGNTIYF.

This clone occurred a few times. This chain connects TRBV5-6 to TRBJ1-2, with 7 bases aligning to TRBD1. The CDR3 spans 14 residues. J gave up 2 bases and V 3 bases, and 4 bases lay outside the gene matches. Looked up from germline, CDR1 is SGHDT and CDR2 is YYEEEE. DNA of the CDR3: TGTGCCAGCAGCTCCCCGGACAGGAACTATGGCTACACCTTC. Translating it yields CASSSPDRNYGYTF. Drawing the rest from reference TRBV5-6 and TRBJ1-2, the complete variable domain is DAGVTQSPTHLIKTRGQQVTLRCSPKSGHDTVSWYQQALGQGPQFIFQYYEEEERQRGNFPDRFSGHQFPNYSSELNVNALLLGDSALYLCASSSPDRNYGYTFGSGTRLTVV.

The chain has TRBV4-1 and TRBJ1-6; no firm D call. This CDR3 is built from 18 residues. V lost 1 base and J 0 bases, leaving 13 bases between the germline ends. Germline CDR1 and CDR2: MGHRA and YSYEKL. The CDR3 protein is CASSQGDGGSSYNSPLHF. The CDR3 DNA reads TGCGCCAGCAGCCAAGGGGATGGCGGAAGCTCCTATAATTCACCCCTCCACTTT.

This clone showed up many times. The rearrangement links TRBV4-3 to TRBJ2-5; 12 positions agree with TRBD1. The CDR3 is 17 residues long. With V trimmed by 3 bases and J by 5 bases, 10 bases remained unmatched. The germline gives CDR1 LGHNA, CDR2 YSLEER. This CDR3 reads CASSHTWGDRGRETQYF. The DNA for the CDR3 is TGCGCCAGCAGCCACACATGGGGGGACAGGGGGCGGGAGACCCAGTACTTC.

The rearrangement joins TRBV15 to TRBJ2-7; D possibly matches TRBD1 or TRBD2 (6 bases each). V was shortened by 0 bases and J by 3 bases, with 12 bases between the two germline ends. This CDR3 has 15 amino acids. Germline V gene data show CDR1 as LNHNV and CDR2 as YYDKDF (reference sequence). The CDR3 sequence is CATSRDSQGGYEQYF. As DNA, the CDR3 is TGTGCCACCAGCAGAGATTCACAGGGAGGCTACGAGCAGTACTTC.

This clone was counted only a few times. This sequence joins TRBV11-2 and TRBJ2-5, with TRBD2 identical over 8 bases. Germline V gene sequence: CDR1 SGHAT, CDR2 FQNNGV. Unmatched junction bases numbered 5, after V lost 0 bases and J lost 2 bases. The CDR3 has 16 amino acids. The CDR3 bases are TGTGCCAGCAGCTTAGATTGGGCTAGCGGGCAAGAGACCCAGTACTTC. The encoded protein is CASSLDWASGQETQYF.

This chain connects TRBV19 to TRBJ2-2; 11 bases are a match to TRBD2. With V trimmed by 5 bases and J by 5 bases, 4 bases remained unmatched. The CDR3 length is 15 residues. Per the germline V gene, CDR1 is LNHDA and CDR2 is SQIVND (reference sequence). The DNA for the CDR3 is TGTGCCAGTAGTCCGGGACTAGCGGCGACCGGGGAGCTGTTTTTT. Protein product: CASSPGLAATGELFF. The entire variable domain, with the rest obtained from reference TRBV19 and TRBJ2-2, is as follows: DGGITQSPKYLFRKEGQNVTLSCEQNLNHDAMYWYRQDPGQGLRLIYYSQIVNDFQKGDIAEGYSVSREKKESFPLTVTSAQKNPTAFYLCASSPGLAATGELFFGEGSRLTVL.

Regarding this clone: Distinct nucleotide sequences in the sample also encode this CDR3. The chain couples TRBV5-1 to TRBJ2-3, with D possibly matching TRBD1 (5 bases). V was pared by 6 bases and J by 3 bases, with 8 bases between. The CDR3 length is 12 residues. Germline CDR1 is SGHRS and CDR2 is YFSETQ. In DNA form, the CDR3 reads TGCGCCAGCACCCAGGGAACAGATACGCAGTATTTT. This sequence encodes CASTQGTDTQYF.

The chain employs TRBV7-2 and TRBJ2-3, with TRBD1 as a possible D gene (5 bases). The CDR3 extends over 13 amino acids. V was pared by 5 bases and J by 2 bases, with 8 bases between. Germline V gives CDR1 SGHTA, CDR2 FQGNSA. This chain's CDR3 is CASSLTATDTQYF. CDR3 in DNA: TGTGCCAGCAGCCTGACAGCCACAGATACGCAGTATTTT.

On this clone itself: The same CDR3 is also encoded by other DNA sequences in this sample. For the CDR3, the DNA is TGCAGCGTTGCCCCTGGGGGCGAGCAGTACTTC. It translates to CSVAPGGEQYF. This chain connects TRBV29-1 to TRBJ2-7, with D perhaps matching TRBD1 or TRBD2 (5 bases each). There are 11 residues in the CDR3. Between the trimmed V and J ends, which lost 4 bases and 6 bases, there was a span of 10 bases. CDR1 and CDR2 (germline): SQVTM, ANQGSEA.

The CDR3 region is CASRLTSGANTEAFF. CDR3 DNA: TGTGCCAGCAGGCTTACATCCGGGGCGAACACTGAAGCTTTCTTT. V gene TRBV11-2 combines with J gene TRBJ1-1, with D perhaps TRBD1 (5 bases). This CDR3 region has 15 residues. Deletions cut 6 bases from V and 1 base from J, with 15 bases between. CDR1 and CDR2 from the germline V gene are SGHAT and FQNNGV.

A single count supports this clone. The CDR3 region is CASSSDGMTDTQYF. The CDR3 coding sequence is TGCGCCAGCAGCTCCGATGGCATGACAGATACGCAGTATTTT. V usage is TRBV5-1 and J usage is TRBJ2-3; D is undetermined. Germline V gene sequence: CDR1 SGHRS, CDR2 YFSETQ. The CDR3 loop spans 14 amino acids. V was clipped by 3 bases and J by 3 bases, with 11 bases between them.

The CDR3 loop reads CASGQPYEQYF. CDR3 DNA: TGTGCTAGTGGTCAACCCTACGAGCAGTACTTC. This chain connects TRBV12-5 to TRBJ2-7; D uncertain. Trimming stripped 5 bases from V and 2 bases from J, with 4 bases between. The CDR3 runs to 11 residues. Germline V lookup: CDR1 LGHNT, CDR2 FRNRAP. Supplemented by reference TRBV12-5 and TRBJ2-7, the full variable domain reads DARVTQTPRHKVTEMGQEVTMRCQPILGHNTVFWYRQTMMQGLELLAYFRNRAPLDDSGMPKDRFSAEMPDATLATLKIQPSEPRDSAVYFCASGQPYEQYFGPGTRLTVT.

This clone occurred once. The V and J genes are TRBV5-6 and TRBJ2-5; no clear D. Trimming took off 0 bases at V and 7 bases at J, with 19 bases between the two ends. Per the germline V gene, CDR1 is SGHDT and CDR2 is YYEEEE. The CDR3 covers 16 residues. The CDR3: CASSLAPQVVVGTQYF. The CDR3 DNA is TGTGCCAGCAGCTTGGCCCCTCAAGTTGTTGTCGGGACCCAGTACTTC.

V is TRBV28 and J is TRBJ2-2, with TRBD1 identical over 8 bases. The V gene's germline CDR1 is MDHEN and CDR2 SYDVKM. The CDR3 contains 17 residues. The trim removed 5 bases at V and 5 bases at J, leaving 13 bases unmatched. CDR3 protein: CASSPSLGQERTGELFF. CDR3 in DNA: TGTGCCAGCAGTCCCTCACTGGGACAGGAACGGACCGGGGAGCTGTTTTTT.

This chain's CDR3 is CAWSAVATNEKLFF. The DNA of the CDR3 is TGTGCCTGGAGTGCGGTCGCAACTAATGAAAAACTGTTTTTT. The V call is TRBV30, the J call TRBJ1-4; D remains ambiguous. Trimming shortened V by 1 base and J by 0 bases, and 6 bases separated the two germline ends. The germline V gene encodes CDR1 GTSNPN and CDR2 SVGIG (reference sequence). The CDR3 length is 14 residues.

This clone came up once. The chain links TRBV11-2 to TRBJ1-4, with unresolved D. This CDR3 region has 15 residues. CDR1 SGHAT and CDR2 FQNNGV come from the germline V gene. V lost 5 bases and J 4 bases, leaving 14 bases between the germline ends. Written as DNA, the CDR3 is TGTGCCAGCAGCAGCCCCAGTATCGGTAATGAAAAACTGTTTTTT. It specifies CASSSPSIGNEKLFF.

The chain is built from TRBV27 and TRBJ2-7; unclear D gene. Germline CDR1 is MNHEY and CDR2 is SMNVEV (reference sequence). Trimming cost V 4 bases and J 7 bases, with 14 bases left between them. The CDR3 covers 13 residues. As DNA, the CDR3 is TGTGCCAGCAGTTCCAGTCCTCGATGGGAGCAGTACTTC. This sequence encodes CASSSSPRWEQYF.

As for this clone: A much larger clone is a single base away; this may be a read error. The chain is built from TRBV7-2 and TRBJ2-5; D remains ambiguous. The germline V and J ends were trimmed by 5 bases and 5 bases, with 6 bases remaining between them. Germline assignment: CDR1 SGHTA and CDR2 FQGNSA. CDR3 length equals 11 residues. CDR3 sequence reads: CASSVKETQYF. The CDR3 nucleotides read TGTGCCAGCAGCGTAAAGGAGACCCAGTACTTC.

The chain has TRBV29-1 and TRBJ2-5; D unclear. The CDR3 length is 14 residues. Germline lookup yields CDR1 SQVTM and CDR2 ANQGSEA. V lost 0 bases and J 5 bases, leaving 13 bases between the germline ends. CDR3 DNA sequence: TGCAGCGTTGAAGATCGGCAGGTCCGGGAGACCCAGTACTTC. Translated, it gives CSVEDRQVRETQYF.

This clone was seen more than once but under ten times. The rearrangement uses TRBV2 and TRBJ2-5; tentative D call: TRBD2 (5 bases). CDR3 length: 13 residues. Between the trimmed V and J ends, which lost 2 bases and 5 bases, there was a span of 9 bases. The germline V gene has CDR1 SNHLY and CDR2 FYNNEI. The CDR3 spells CASSEMEVETQYF. The CDR3 DNA follows: TGTGCCAGCAGTGAAATGGAGGTGGAGACCCAGTACTTC.

The V and J genes are TRBV6-5 and TRBJ2-5; 9 bases are a match to TRBD1. This CDR3 region has 14 residues. V shed 2 bases and J 7 bases; nucleotides not matched to a gene: 5. Germline V gene sequence: CDR1 MNHEY, CDR2 SVGAGI. In nucleotides, the CDR3 is TGTGCCAGCAGTTACCGGACAGGGGCTCGGACCCAGTACTTC. Protein sequence: CASSYRTGARTQYF.